This T cell receptor beta chain was retrieved from a study of shared clonotypes between healthy human individuals. Notes on the study in general: The naive CD4 repertoires of a handful of donors were compared, and approximately 5% of clonotypes were shared.

The table came from immunoSEQ multiplex PCR; TCRdb's copy has only in-frame clones and leaves some out. Here the sample spans approximately 2.5 million clones, more than 80% being singletons. Donors, without exception, were Caucasian adults residing in Nashville, Tennessee. Regarding this clone: Its antigen remains unknown.

The CDR3 loop spans 13 amino acids. Trimming took off 8 bases at V and 4 bases at J, with 13 bases between the two ends. Germline V CDR1 and CDR2: MNHEY, SVGAGI. Sequencing was done on a sample of naive CD4+ T cells sorted from blood. Indicated subset: CD45RA+ positively selected. This chain uses TRBV6-5 with TRBJ2-3, with no clear D. The receptor's source is a man aged 18 to 35 in good health. CDR3 sequence: CASHDSLADTQYF. CDR3 nucleotide sequence: TGTGCCAGCCACGACTCCTTGGCAGATACGCAGTATTTT.